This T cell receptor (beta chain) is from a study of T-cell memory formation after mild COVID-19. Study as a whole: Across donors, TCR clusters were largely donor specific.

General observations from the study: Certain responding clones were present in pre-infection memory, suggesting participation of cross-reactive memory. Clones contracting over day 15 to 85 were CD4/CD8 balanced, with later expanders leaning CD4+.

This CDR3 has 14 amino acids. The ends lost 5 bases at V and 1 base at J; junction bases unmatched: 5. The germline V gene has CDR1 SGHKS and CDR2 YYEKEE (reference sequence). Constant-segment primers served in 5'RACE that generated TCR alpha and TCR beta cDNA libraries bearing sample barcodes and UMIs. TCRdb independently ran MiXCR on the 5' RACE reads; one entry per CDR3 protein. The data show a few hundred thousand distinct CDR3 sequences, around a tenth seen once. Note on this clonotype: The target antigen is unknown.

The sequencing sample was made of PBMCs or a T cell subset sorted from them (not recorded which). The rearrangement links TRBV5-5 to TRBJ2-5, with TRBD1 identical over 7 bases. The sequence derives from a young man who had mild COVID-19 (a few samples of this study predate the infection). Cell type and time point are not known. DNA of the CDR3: TGTGCCAGCAGAAGACAGGGAACCCAAGAGACCCAGTACTTC. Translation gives CASRRQGTQETQYF.